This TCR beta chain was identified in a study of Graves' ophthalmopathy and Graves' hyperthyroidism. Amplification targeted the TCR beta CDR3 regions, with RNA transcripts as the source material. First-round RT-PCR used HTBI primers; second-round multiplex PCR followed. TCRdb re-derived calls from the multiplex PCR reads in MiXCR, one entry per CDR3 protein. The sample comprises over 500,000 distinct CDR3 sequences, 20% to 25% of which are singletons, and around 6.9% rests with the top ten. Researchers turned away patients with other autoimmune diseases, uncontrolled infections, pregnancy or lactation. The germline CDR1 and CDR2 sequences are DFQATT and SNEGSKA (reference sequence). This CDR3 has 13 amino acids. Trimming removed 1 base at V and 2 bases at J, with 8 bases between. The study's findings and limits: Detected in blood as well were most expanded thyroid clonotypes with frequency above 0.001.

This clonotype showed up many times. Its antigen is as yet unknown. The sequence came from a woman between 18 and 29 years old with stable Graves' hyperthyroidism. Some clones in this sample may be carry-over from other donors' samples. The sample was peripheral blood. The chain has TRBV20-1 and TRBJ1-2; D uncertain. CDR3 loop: CSARGRANYGYTF. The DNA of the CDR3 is TGCAGTGCTAGAGGACGGGCAAACTATGGCTACACCTTC.